This T cell receptor beta chain was identified during a study of T cells in Graves' hyperthyroidism and ophthalmopathy. Study details: Initial diagnosis, before any treatment, was when peripheral blood was collected.

PBMCs came from less than 11 ml fresh peripheral blood. The CDR3 spans 15 residues. CDR1 SGHAT and CDR2 FQNNGV come from the germline V gene. Trimming stripped 1 base from V and 5 bases from J, with 14 bases between. This clonotype was seen repeatedly, ten times or more. Researchers took RNA transcripts and amplified the TCR beta CDR3 regions from them. HTBI primers were employed in a first-round RT-PCR of the TCR CDR3. TCRdb ran MiXCR on the multiplex PCR reads and lists one entry per CDR3 protein. Of some 300,000 distinct CDR3 sequences detected, roughly 20% appear once; the ten largest clones hold 35% to 40%.

This clonotype was obtained from a man aged 45-60 years with Graves' ophthalmopathy. Source material: blood. The chain carries TRBV11-2 and TRBJ2-5; the D gene is possibly TRBD2 (6 bases). CDR3 residues: CASSLVGGGGETQYF. As DNA, the CDR3 is TGTGCCAGCAGCTTAGTTGGCGGAGGAGGGGAGACCCAGTACTTC. The variable domain in full, with the rest retrieved from reference TRBV11-2 and TRBJ2-5, is EAGVAQSPRYKIIEKRQSVAFWCNPISGHATLYWYQQILGQGPKLLIQFQNNGVVDDSQLPKDRFSAERLKGVDSTLKIQPAKLEDSAVYLCASSLVGGGGETQYFGPGTRLLVL.